These 32 T cell receptor beta chains came from one sample sequenced in a study of post-analysis software for immune sequencing data. These TCRs' antigens remain unknown. Study-level findings and limits: Comparison of patients with controls showed a handful of TRBV segments more frequent in patients, TRBV5-6, TRBV5-1 and TRBV20-1 among them.

Unique-molecular-identifier-tagged TCR beta cDNA libraries were used. TCRdb called the PCR reads again in MiXCR, with one record for every CDR3 protein. The sample shows over 700,000 distinct CDR3 sequences, 25% to 30% of them seen only once. Sample: blood. All receptors come from a girl aged 5-17 years with multiple sclerosis.

V and J are TRBV20-1 and TRBJ1-2; D possibly corresponds to TRBD1 (5 bases). Per the germline V gene, CDR1 is DFQATT and CDR2 is SNEGSKA (reference sequence). This CDR3 contains 14 residues. V was cut by 4 bases and J by 8 bases, with 20 bases left in between. CDR3 amino acids: CSATEAQGLGGYTF. The CDR3 coding sequence is TGCAGTGCTACGGAGGCCCAGGGTCTTGGCGGCTACACCTTC.

The chain combines TRBV12-3 or TRBV12-4 with TRBJ2-1; 7 bases line up with TRBD2. V lost 8 bases and J lost 6; bases outside the gene matches: 4. The CDR3 extends over 12 amino acids. The CDR3 DNA sequence: TGTGCCAGCGCGGGAGTTTTCAATGAGCAGTTCTTC. It codes for CASAGVFNEQFF.

In the case of this clonotype: At one end the junction does not follow the germline gene, possibly because of a read error. The V gene is TRBV7-2, the J gene TRBJ1-5, with TRBD1 matching 8 bases. CDR1 and CDR2 from the germline V gene are SGHTA and FQGNSA. This CDR3 has 15 amino acids. CDR3 bases: TGTGCCGGCAGCTTTCCAGGGGGCAGCAATCAGCCCCAGCATTTT. Its protein product is CAGSFPGGSNQPQHF. The whole variable domain, filled in from reference TRBV7-2 and TRBJ1-5, reads GAGVSQSPSNKVTEKGKDVELRCDPISGHTALYWYRQSLGQGLEFLIYFQGNSAPDKSGLPSDRFSAERTGGSVSTLTIQRTQQEDSAVYLCAGSFPGGSNQPQHFGDGTRLSIL.

This clonotype was seen a handful of times. The chain links TRBV29-1 to TRBJ2-7, with D perhaps matching TRBD2 (6 bases). CDR3 length: 12 amino acids. Deletions cut 8 bases from V and 5 bases from J, with 16 bases between. From germline, CDR1 is SQVTM and CDR2 ANQGSEA. CDR3 region: CSSRGSTDEQYF. Here the CDR3 DNA reads TGCAGCTCCCGGGGGAGTACGGACGAGCAGTACTTC.

V gene TRBV5-5 combines with J gene TRBJ1-4, with D unclear. Germline values: CDR1 SGHKS, CDR2 YYEKEE (reference sequence). Trimming cost V 1 base and J 8 bases, with 6 bases left between them. The CDR3 has 12 amino acids. CDR3 bases: TGTGCCAGCAGCTTGTCCCAGGAAAAACTGTTTTTT. It encodes CASSLSQEKLFF.

The chain combines TRBV5-5 with TRBJ2-7; TRBD1 matches at 10 bases. V gave up 0 bases and J gave up 4 bases; unmatched junction bases: 7. The CDR3 runs 16 residues. Germline CDR1 is SGHKS and CDR2 is YYEKEE (reference sequence). The CDR3 DNA reads as TGTGCCAGCAGCTTGGGCCCGGGACAGGGGACTTACGAGCAGTACTTC. This encodes CASSLGPGQGTYEQYF.

The sample holds a few counts of this clonotype. The rearrangement links TRBV5-1 to TRBJ2-1; 12 bases fit TRBD2. This CDR3 comprises 17 residues. V shed 4 bases and J 8 bases; nucleotides not matched to a gene: 13. Germline CDR1 is SGHRS and CDR2 is YFSETQ. For the CDR3, the DNA is TGCGCCAGCAGCCCGCGCACGACTAGCGGGAGCGTCGATGAGCAGTTCTTC. Protein sequence: CASSPRTTSGSVDEQFF.

This chain uses TRBV10-3 with TRBJ2-3; possibly TRBD1 or TRBD2 for D (5 bases each). Trimming pared 0 bases from V and 2 bases from J, leaving 9 bases between. The length of the CDR3 is 15 residues. Germline lookup yields CDR1 ENHRY and CDR2 SYGVKD. The CDR3: CAISESGEHTDTQYF. The CDR3 DNA sequence: TGTGCCATCAGTGAGTCGGGGGAACACACAGATACGCAGTATTTT.

This clonotype has only a few counts. The chain links TRBV4-3 to TRBJ2-7; no clear D gene. The V end was cut by 1 base, the J end by 1 base, with 8 bases between. The CDR3 covers 14 residues. Germline lookup yields CDR1 LGHNA and CDR2 YSLEER. CDR3 in DNA: TGCGCCAGCAGCCAAGGAGCACATTCCTACGAGCAGTACTTC. Translation: CASSQGAHSYEQYF.

On this clonotype: The germline gene is not matched at one end of the junction; a read error may be the cause. The gene calls are TRBV5-1 and TRBJ2-5; D unclear. CDR1 SGHRS and CDR2 YFSETQ come from the germline V gene. The CDR3 is 14 residues long. The CDR3 DNA reads TGCGCCAGCAGCTTAAGACGGCTTCAAGAGGCCCAGTACTTC. Translated: CASSLRRLQEAQYF. The whole variable domain, remainder taken from reference TRBV5-1 and TRBJ2-5, is KAGVTQTPRYLIKTRGQQVTLSCSPISGHRSVSWYQQTPGQGLQFLFEYFSETQRNKGNFPGRFSGRQFSNSRSEMNVSTLELGDSALYLCASSLRRLQEAQYFGPGTRLLVL.

There are a few counts of this clonotype. The chain links TRBV25-1 to TRBJ2-5; TRBD2 matches 7 bases. Germline CDR1 MGHDK, CDR2 SYGVNS. CDR3 size: 15 residues. V lost 3 bases and J lost 1; bases outside the gene matches: 5. The CDR3 sequence is CASSEPGGPQETQYF. CDR3 bases: TGTGCCAGCAGTGAGCCGGGGGGTCCCCAAGAGACCCAGTACTTC. Full variable domain (outside the CDR3, taken from reference TRBV25-1 and TRBJ2-5): EADIYQTPRYLVIGTGKKITLECSQTMGHDKMYWYQQDPGMELHLIHYSYGVNSTEKGDLSSESTVSRIRTEHFPLTLESARPSHTSQYLCASSEPGGPQETQYFGPGTRLLVL.

The chain carries TRBV5-1 and TRBJ2-7, with TRBD1 identical over 9 bases. Trimming removed 3 bases from V and 2 bases from J; junction bases left unmatched: 6. Germline values: CDR1 SGHRS, CDR2 YFSETQ. The CDR3 sequence is 15 residues long. CDR3 nucleotide sequence: TGCGCCAGCAGCTGGGGGACAGGGAGAACCTACGAGCAGTACTTC. This encodes CASSWGTGRTYEQYF.

J is TRBJ2-5 and V is TRBV29-1, with 9 bases that match TRBD2. The trim removed 4 bases at V and 3 bases at J, leaving 6 bases unmatched. The CDR3 is made up of 14 amino acids. The germline gives CDR1 SQVTM, CDR2 ANQGSEA. CDR3: CSVVIRLAEETQYF. CDR3 bases: TGCAGCGTTGTCATACGACTAGCGGAAGAGACCCAGTACTTC.

This clonotype appeared a few times. The chain joins TRBV5-1 to TRBJ2-5; D remains unclear. Germline CDR1 reads SGHRS; CDR2 reads YFSETQ. The CDR3 is made up of 14 amino acids. Trimming took off 0 bases at V and 3 bases at J, with 9 bases between the two ends. The CDR3 region has the DNA TGCGCCAGCAGCTTGGGCTCGGGTAAAGAGACCCAGTACTTC. It encodes CASSLGSGKETQYF.

The chain is built from TRBV2 and TRBJ2-7; TRBD1 matches 8 bases. The CDR3 totals 15 residues. The V gene's germline CDR1 is SNHLY and CDR2 FYNNEI. With 3 bases clipped from V and 1 base from J, the junction kept 5 bases outside the gene matches. Here the CDR3 DNA reads TGTGCCAGCAGTGAGACAGGGGTTTTTTCCTACGAGCAGTACTTC. It is translated as CASSETGVFSYEQYF. Full variable domain (remainder filled in from reference TRBV2 and TRBJ2-7): EPEVTQTPSHQVTQMGQEVILRCVPISNHLYFYWYRQILGQKVEFLVSFYNNEISEKSEIFDDQFSVERPDGSNFTLKIRSTKLEDSAMYFCASSETGVFSYEQYFGPGTRLTVT.

This clonotype was observed a handful of times. The V call is TRBV5-1, the J call TRBJ2-1, with 7 bases fitting TRBD2. The CDR3 totals 17 residues. Per germline, CDR1 SGHRS and CDR2 YFSETQ. J gave up 4 bases and V 2 bases, and 12 bases lay outside the gene matches. The CDR3 loop is CASSLSGTVYLYNEQFF. CDR3 DNA sequence: TGCGCCAGCAGCTTAAGCGGGACGGTCTACCTTTACAATGAGCAGTTCTTC.

This clonotype has just a few counts. V gene TRBV6-2 or TRBV6-3 combines with J gene TRBJ2-3; D is ambiguous. Germline V gene lookup returns CDR1 MNHEY and CDR2 SVGEGT. CDR3 length: 12 amino acids. V dropped 5 bases and J dropped 1 base, with 4 bases sitting between them. The CDR3 is CASSQRTDTQYF. The CDR3 DNA follows: TGTGCCAGCAGTCAACGCACAGATACGCAGTATTTT.

Only a few counts were recorded for this clonotype. The germline gene is not matched at one end of the junction; a read error may be the cause. V usage is TRBV5-1 and J usage is TRBJ2-3; no reliable D call. CDR3 size: 14 residues. Germline V gene sequence: CDR1 SGHRS, CDR2 YFSETQ. The DNA for the CDR3 is TGCGCCAGCAGTTTGGGTATTAGCACAGATACGCAGTATTTT. This gives the protein CASSLGISTDTQYF.

This clonotype has a handful of counts. The chain joins TRBV6-1 to TRBJ1-5; D unclear. V dropped 7 bases and J dropped 0 bases, with 10 bases sitting between them. CDR3 size: 14 residues. Germline loops: CDR1 MNHNS, CDR2 SASEGT. This chain's CDR3 is CASTRLHSNQPQHF. The CDR3 region has the DNA TGTGCCAGCACAAGACTACATAGCAATCAGCCCCAGCATTTT.

This chain connects TRBV7-9 to TRBJ2-7, with 7 bases that match TRBD1. The closer fit of TRBJ2-5 to the DNA end suggests the J call may be wrong. The CDR3 has 15 amino acids. Germline CDR1 reads SEHNR; CDR2 reads FQNEAQ (reference sequence). The DNA for the CDR3 is TGTGCCAGCAGCGCATCACTCGACAGGGAAGAGACCCAGTACTTC. This encodes CASSASLDREETQYF.

This clonotype was seen once. At one end the junction does not follow the germline gene, possibly because of a read error. The chain combines TRBV28 with TRBJ1-2; D not certain. Germline V gene lookup returns CDR1 MDHEN and CDR2 SYDVKM. The CDR3 extends over 13 amino acids. DNA for the CDR3: TGTGTCAGCAGTTCTGCCCCTAACTATGGCTACACCTTC. Amino acid sequence: CVSSSAPNYGYTF.

This clonotype has just a few counts. The chain is built from TRBV24-1 and TRBJ2-3, with D possibly TRBD1 on 5 matching bases. CDR3 length: 15 amino acids. Germline CDR1 KGHDR, CDR2 SFDVKD. V was trimmed by 0 bases and J by 6 bases, leaving 12 bases between them. The CDR3 protein is CATSDLGWQGDTQYF. The CDR3 bases are TGTGCCACCAGTGATTTGGGGTGGCAGGGCGATACGCAGTATTTT.

The V gene is TRBV20-1, the J gene TRBJ2-1, with 12 bases identical to TRBD2. There are 15 residues in the CDR3. V gave up 5 bases and J gave up 3 bases; unmatched junction bases: 5. Germline assignment: CDR1 DFQATT and CDR2 SNEGSKA (reference sequence). CDR3 nucleotides: TGCAGTGCTCAAGGACTAGCGGGGTTCTACAATGAGCAGTTCTTC. This encodes CSAQGLAGFYNEQFF.

The V and J genes are TRBV29-1 and TRBJ1-1; D uncertain. There are 13 residues in the CDR3. Per the germline V gene, CDR1 is SQVTM and CDR2 is ANQGSEA. Between the trimmed V and J ends, which lost 3 bases and 3 bases, there was a span of 11 bases. The CDR3 sequence is CSVEAAGDTEAFF. CDR3 coding DNA: TGCAGCGTTGAGGCGGCGGGCGACACTGAAGCTTTCTTT.

This clonotype was counted a few times. V is TRBV29-1 and J is TRBJ2-1, with D possibly matching TRBD1 (6 bases). CDR3 length: 16 residues. The germline V and J ends were trimmed by 2 bases and 8 bases, with 22 bases remaining between them. Germline V lookup: CDR1 SQVTM, CDR2 ANQGSEA. CDR3 protein: CSVEPRTVRPGDEQFF. CDR3 nucleotides: TGCAGCGTTGAACCTCGGACAGTTCGTCCTGGGGATGAGCAGTTCTTC.

This clonotype was seen at least ten times. The CDR3 loop reads CSVATGPETQYF. DNA of the CDR3: TGCAGCGTTGCAACAGGGCCAGAGACCCAGTACTTC. V usage is TRBV29-1 and J usage is TRBJ2-5, with D tentatively TRBD1 (6 bases). Trimming cost V 4 bases and J 4 bases, with 10 bases left between them. CDR1 SQVTM and CDR2 ANQGSEA come from the germline V gene. The CDR3 length is 12 residues.

The chain links TRBV20-1 to TRBJ1-4, with 8 bases lining up with TRBD1. Germline-derived CDR1 and CDR2 are DFQATT and SNEGSKA (reference sequence). The CDR3 has 16 residues. CDR3 sequence: CSGEIDRGATNEKLFF. The CDR3 bases are TGCAGCGGGGAGATAGACAGGGGAGCAACTAATGAAAAACTGTTTTTT.

The chain has TRBV9 and TRBJ1-1; D is undetermined. CDR3 length: 13 residues. CDR1 is SGDLS and CDR2 is YYNGEE in the germline V gene. The V and J ends lost 1 base and 6 bases respectively, with 10 bases between them. The CDR3 is CASSVLGVPEAFF. The CDR3 region has the DNA TGTGCCAGCAGCGTACTCGGGGTCCCTGAAGCTTTCTTT.

V usage is TRBV12-3 or TRBV12-4 and J usage is TRBJ2-3; TRBD2 aligns across 13 bases. With V trimmed by 6 bases and J by 3 bases, 12 bases remained unmatched. The CDR3 is made up of 18 amino acids. The CDR3 DNA reads as TGTGCCAGCAGCCGAGACCTACTAGCGGGAGGGCGGACAGATACGCAGTATTTT. It is translated as CASSRDLLAGGRTDTQYF.

The V gene is TRBV24-1, the J gene TRBJ2-1; D gene unclear. V shed 3 bases and J shed 5 bases, with 10 bases lying between them. Looked up from germline, CDR1 is KGHDR and CDR2 is SFDVKD. The length of the CDR3 is 14 residues. The CDR3: CATSDRVWDNEQFF. In DNA, the CDR3 is TGTGCCACCAGTGATAGGGTTTGGGACAATGAGCAGTTCTTC.

V usage is TRBV6-5 and J usage is TRBJ2-3, with TRBD1 matching 8 bases. The CDR3 spans 16 residues. Germline-derived CDR1 and CDR2 are MNHEY and SVGAGI. The V gene end was trimmed by 2 bases and the J gene end by 2 bases; junction bases not matched to a gene: 6. DNA for the CDR3: TGTGCCAGCAGTTACGGGCACAGGGGGGACACAGATACGCAGTATTTT. It yields the protein CASSYGHRGDTDTQYF.

The V gene is TRBV4-3, the J gene TRBJ1-1; the D gene is possibly TRBD1 (6 bases). Germline-derived CDR1 and CDR2 are LGHNA and YSLEER. There are 14 residues in the CDR3. With 2 bases removed from V and 4 bases from J, the gap between germline ends came to 11 bases. In nucleotides, the CDR3 is TGCGCCAGCAGCCAAAACAGGGAAAGCACTGAAGCTTTCTTT. Translated, it gives CASSQNRESTEAFF.